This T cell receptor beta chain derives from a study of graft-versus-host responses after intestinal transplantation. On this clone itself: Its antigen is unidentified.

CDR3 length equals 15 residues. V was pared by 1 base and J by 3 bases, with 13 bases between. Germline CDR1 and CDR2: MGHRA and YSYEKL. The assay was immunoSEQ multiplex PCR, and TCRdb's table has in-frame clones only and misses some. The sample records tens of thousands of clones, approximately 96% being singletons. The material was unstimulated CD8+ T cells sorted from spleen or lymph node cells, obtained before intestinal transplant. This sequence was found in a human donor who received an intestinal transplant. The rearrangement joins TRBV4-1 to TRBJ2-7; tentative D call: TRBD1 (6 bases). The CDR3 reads CASSQADTGNYEQYF. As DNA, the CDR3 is TGCGCCAGCAGCCAAGCGGATACAGGGAACTACGAGCAGTACTTC.